This T cell receptor (beta chain) was captured in a study of blood T cell repertoires in COVID-19 (dated by TCRdb to 2019 to 2021). General notes on the study: Collaborator samples came from the United States, Italy and Spain and covered acute and convalescent phases of COVID-19. The prospective study material was composed of cDNA or gDNA derived from T cells, B-cell-depleted T cells, or PBMCs. Nearly every sample came with metadata listing a de-identified subject ID, COVID-19 status, age in years and sex. HLA class I and class II types, where available, came from metadata supplied by the sample provider rather than from assay-based typing. The repertoires were made available in a free public database intended to serve as a resource for research on the immune response to SARS-CoV-2. Deeply sampled blood TCRbeta repertoires from subjects exposed to, actively infected with, or recovered from COVID-19 were included in the dataset. Samples came from the ongoing ImmuneRACE study (first 160 participants) plus 1,254 subjects from 6 global collaborators. General study outcomes and caveats: Clinical and demographic metadata were provided uncurated, with the amount varying by source and participant.

CDR1 and CDR2, per the germline V gene, are SNHLY and FYNNEI. Counted from cysteine to phenylalanine, this CDR3 has 14 amino acids. The CDR3 DNA has 42 bases and is translated from base 1. The junction shows trimming of 8 bases on V and 6 bases on J, plus 20 bases between the germline ends. A note on this clone: Its antigen has not been determined. Per-nucleotide qualities are absent, and no much larger clonotype sits a single base away.

Collaborating institutions collected whole blood in K2EDTA tubes following their own protocols. Collaborator samples were shipped for TCRbeta analysis as frozen whole blood, isolated PBMCs, or DNA extracted from either sample type. TCRbeta CDR3 regions were amplified from genomic DNA by means of the immunoSEQ Assay, a bias-controlled multiplex PCR. On the study's bioinformatics: Within the assay, amplification of reference gene primers was used to estimate how many nucleated cells each sample contained. To quantify the absolute abundance of each unique TCRbeta CDR3 rearrangement, sequence reads were collapsed and filtered. For each sample, productive Simpson clonality was calculated as the square root of Simpson's diversity index across productive rearrangements. TCRdb took over this immuneACCESS table, retaining in-frame rearrangements with V and J assigned. Such tables are incomplete; in checked studies, under half of the missing clones stem from an unresolved V gene, and the remainder is unexplained. The V and J calls and clone size were taken over from that table, and D and trimming were inferred from the DNA. The sample table shows fewer than 250,000 clones, and approximately 82% are seen once. The top ten clones comprise 8.2% of the sample.

Sequencing used peripheral blood. In this chain, TRBV2 is recombined with TRBJ2-7; the D gene is perhaps TRBD1, on 5 matching bases. The TCR comes from a woman in her 50s with acute or convalescent COVID-19. Here is the DNA: TGTGCCAGCTCACTGACGGAGCAGGGATCCGAGCAGTACTTC. Its amino acids are CASSLTEQGSEQYF.